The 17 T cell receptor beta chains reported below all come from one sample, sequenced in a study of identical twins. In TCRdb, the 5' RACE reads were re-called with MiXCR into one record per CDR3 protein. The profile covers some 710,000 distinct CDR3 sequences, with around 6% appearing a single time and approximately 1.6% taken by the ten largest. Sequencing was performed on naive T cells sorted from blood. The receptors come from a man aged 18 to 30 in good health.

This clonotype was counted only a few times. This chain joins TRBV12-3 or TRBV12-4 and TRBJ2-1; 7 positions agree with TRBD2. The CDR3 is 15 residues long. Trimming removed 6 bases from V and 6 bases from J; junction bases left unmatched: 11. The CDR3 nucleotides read TGTGCCAGCAGAGCGGGACTACAGACTTCCAATGAGCAGTTCTTC. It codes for CASRAGLQTSNEQFF.

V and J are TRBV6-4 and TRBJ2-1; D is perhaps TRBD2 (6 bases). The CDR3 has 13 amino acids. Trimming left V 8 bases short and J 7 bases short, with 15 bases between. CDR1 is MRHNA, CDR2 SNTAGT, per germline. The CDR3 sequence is CASARERGNEQFF. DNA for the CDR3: TGTGCCAGCGCCCGGGAGAGAGGGAATGAGCAGTTCTTC.

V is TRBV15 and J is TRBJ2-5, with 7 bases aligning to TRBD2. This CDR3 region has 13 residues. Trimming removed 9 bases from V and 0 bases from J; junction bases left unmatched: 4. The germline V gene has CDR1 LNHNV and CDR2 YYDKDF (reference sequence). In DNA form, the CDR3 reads TGTGCCACAGCGGGATCGTACCAAGAGACCCAGTACTTC. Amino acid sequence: CATAGSYQETQYF.

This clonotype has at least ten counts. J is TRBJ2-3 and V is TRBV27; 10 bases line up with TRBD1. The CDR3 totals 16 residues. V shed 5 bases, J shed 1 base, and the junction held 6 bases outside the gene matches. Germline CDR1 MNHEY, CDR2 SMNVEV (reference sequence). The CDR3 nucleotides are TGTGCCAGCAGTCCGCCGGGACAGGGGCGCACAGATACGCAGTATTTT. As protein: CASSPPGQGRTDTQYF.

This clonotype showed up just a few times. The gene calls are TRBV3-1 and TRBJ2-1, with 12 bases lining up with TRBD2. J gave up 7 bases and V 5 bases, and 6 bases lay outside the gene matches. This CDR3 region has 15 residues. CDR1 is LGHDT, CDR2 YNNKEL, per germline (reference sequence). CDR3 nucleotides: TGTGCCAGCAGCAACCTAGCGGGAGGGATGAATGAGCAGTTCTTC. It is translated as CASSNLAGGMNEQFF.

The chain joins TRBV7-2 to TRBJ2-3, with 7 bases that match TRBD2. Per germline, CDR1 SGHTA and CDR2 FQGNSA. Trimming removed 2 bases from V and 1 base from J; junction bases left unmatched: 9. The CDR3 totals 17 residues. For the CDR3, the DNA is TGTGCCAGCAGCTTATCCCCTAGCGGACTTCGCACAGATACGCAGTATTTT. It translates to CASSLSPSGLRTDTQYF.

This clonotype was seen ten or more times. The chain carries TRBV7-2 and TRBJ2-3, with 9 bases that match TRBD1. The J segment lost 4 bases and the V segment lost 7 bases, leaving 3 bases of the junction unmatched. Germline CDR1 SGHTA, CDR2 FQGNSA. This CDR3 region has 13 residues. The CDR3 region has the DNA TGTGCCAGCAAGACAGGGGGATCAGATACGCAGTATTTT. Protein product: CASKTGGSDTQYF.

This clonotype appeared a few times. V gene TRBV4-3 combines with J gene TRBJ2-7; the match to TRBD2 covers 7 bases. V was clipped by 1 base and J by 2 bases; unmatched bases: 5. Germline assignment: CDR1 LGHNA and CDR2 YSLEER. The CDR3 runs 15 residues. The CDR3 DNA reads TGCGCCAGCAGCCAAGGAAGAGCGGGACCCTACGAGCAGTACTTC. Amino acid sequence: CASSQGRAGPYEQYF.

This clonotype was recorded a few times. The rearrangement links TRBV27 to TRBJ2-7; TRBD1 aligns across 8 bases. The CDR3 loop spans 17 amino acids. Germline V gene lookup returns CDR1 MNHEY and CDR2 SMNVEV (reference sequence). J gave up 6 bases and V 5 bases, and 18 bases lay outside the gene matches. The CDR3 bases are TGTGCCAGCAGTATAATACTTCCGGGACAGGTACAGGGCGAGCAGTACTTC. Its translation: CASSIILPGQVQGEQYF.

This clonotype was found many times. CDR3 DNA sequence: TGTGCCAGCAGTGAGGGGTTAGGGGAAAAACTGTTTTTT. Protein product: CASSEGLGEKLFF. This sequence joins TRBV25-1 and TRBJ1-4; D not certain. This CDR3 spans 13 amino acids. Germline CDR1 and CDR2: MGHDK and SYGVNS. Trimming took off 3 bases at V and 8 bases at J, with 10 bases between the two ends.

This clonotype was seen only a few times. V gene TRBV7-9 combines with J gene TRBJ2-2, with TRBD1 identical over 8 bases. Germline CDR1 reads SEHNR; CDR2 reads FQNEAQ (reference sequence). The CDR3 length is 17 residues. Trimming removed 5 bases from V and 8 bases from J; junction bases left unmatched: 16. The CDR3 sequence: CASSPRLLDRERGELFF. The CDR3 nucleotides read TGTGCCAGCAGCCCCCGTTTGTTGGACAGGGAACGTGGGGAGCTGTTTTTT.

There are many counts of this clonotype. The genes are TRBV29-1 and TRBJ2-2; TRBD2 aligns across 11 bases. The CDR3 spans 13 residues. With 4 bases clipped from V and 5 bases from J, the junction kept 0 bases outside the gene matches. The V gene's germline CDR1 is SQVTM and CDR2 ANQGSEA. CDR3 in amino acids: CSVGTSGTGELFF. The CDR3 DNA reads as TGCAGCGTTGGGACTAGCGGGACCGGGGAGCTGTTTTTT.

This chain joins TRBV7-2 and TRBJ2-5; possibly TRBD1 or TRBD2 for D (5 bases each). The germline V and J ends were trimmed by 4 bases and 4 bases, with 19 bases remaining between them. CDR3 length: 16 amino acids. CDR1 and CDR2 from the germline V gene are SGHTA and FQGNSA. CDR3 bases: TGTGCCAGCAGCTCGGCCGGGGCCCATCCCGGAGAGACCCAGTACTTC. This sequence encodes CASSSAGAHPGETQYF.

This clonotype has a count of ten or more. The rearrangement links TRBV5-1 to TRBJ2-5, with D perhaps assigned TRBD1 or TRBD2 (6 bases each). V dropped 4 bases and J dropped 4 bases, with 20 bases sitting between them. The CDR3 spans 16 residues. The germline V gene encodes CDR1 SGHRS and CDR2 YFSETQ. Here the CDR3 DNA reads TGCGCCAGCAGCCCGGAGGGGGGCCGCTTTGGAGAGACCCAGTACTTC. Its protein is CASSPEGGRFGETQYF.

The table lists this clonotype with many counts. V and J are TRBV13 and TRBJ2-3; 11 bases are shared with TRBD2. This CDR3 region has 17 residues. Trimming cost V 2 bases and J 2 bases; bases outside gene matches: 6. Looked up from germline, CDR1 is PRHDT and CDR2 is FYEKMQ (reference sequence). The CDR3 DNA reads TGTGCCAGCAGCTTACGACTACTAGCGGGAGCCACAGATACGCAGTATTTT. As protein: CASSLRLLAGATDTQYF.

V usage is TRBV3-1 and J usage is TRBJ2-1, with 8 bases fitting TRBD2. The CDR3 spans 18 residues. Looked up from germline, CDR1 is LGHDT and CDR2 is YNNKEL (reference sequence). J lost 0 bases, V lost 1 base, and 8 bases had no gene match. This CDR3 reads CASSQVGLSGSSYNEQFF. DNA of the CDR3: TGTGCCAGCAGCCAAGTGGGGCTGAGCGGGAGCTCCTACAATGAGCAGTTCTTC.

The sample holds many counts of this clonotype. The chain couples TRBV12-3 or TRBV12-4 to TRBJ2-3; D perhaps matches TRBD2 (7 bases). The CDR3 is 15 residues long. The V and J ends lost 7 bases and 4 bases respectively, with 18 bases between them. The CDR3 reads CASMGRGEDADTQYF. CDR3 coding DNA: TGTGCCAGCATGGGGAGGGGGGAGGATGCAGATACGCAGTATTTT.